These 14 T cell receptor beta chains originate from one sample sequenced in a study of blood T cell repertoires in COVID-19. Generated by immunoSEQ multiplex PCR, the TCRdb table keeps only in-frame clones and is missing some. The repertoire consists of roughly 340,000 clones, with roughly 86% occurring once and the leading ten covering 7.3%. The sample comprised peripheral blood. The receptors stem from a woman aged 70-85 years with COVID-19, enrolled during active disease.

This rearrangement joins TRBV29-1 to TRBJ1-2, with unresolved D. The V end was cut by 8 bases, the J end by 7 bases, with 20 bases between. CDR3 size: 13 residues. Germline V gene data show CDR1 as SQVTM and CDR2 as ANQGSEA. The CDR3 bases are TGCAGCCCTGAATCCGGCAGGTTGGGTGGCTACACCTTC. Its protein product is CSPESGRLGGYTF.

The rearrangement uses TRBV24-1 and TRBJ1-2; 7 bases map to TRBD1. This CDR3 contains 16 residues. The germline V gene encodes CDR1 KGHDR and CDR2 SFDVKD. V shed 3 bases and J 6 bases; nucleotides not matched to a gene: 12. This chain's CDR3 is CATSDPRQGNSDGYTF. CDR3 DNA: TGTGCCACCAGTGATCCCCGACAGGGTAATTCAGATGGCTACACCTTC.

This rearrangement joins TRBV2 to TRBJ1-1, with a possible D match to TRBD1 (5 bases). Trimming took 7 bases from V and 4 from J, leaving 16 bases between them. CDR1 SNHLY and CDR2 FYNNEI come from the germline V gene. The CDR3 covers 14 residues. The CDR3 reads CASTWTTGSTEAFF. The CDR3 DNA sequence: TGTGCCAGCACATGGACAACCGGGAGCACTGAAGCTTTCTTT.

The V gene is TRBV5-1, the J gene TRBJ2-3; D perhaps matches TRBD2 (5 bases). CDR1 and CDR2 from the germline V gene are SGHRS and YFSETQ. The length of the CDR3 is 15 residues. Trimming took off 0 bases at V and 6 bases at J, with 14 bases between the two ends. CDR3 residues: CASSLVGSLRDTQYF. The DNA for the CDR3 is TGCGCCAGCAGCTTGGTGGGGAGCCTTCGTGATACGCAGTATTTT.

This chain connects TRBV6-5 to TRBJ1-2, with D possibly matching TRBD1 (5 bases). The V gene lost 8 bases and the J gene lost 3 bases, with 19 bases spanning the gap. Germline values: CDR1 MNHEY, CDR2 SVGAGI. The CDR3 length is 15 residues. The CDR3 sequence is CASDTGFRGYYGYTF. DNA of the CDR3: TGTGCCAGCGATACAGGTTTTAGGGGTTACTATGGCTACACCTTC.

The CDR3 loop reads CASSDSARPSAYEQYF. Here the CDR3 DNA reads TGTGCCAGCAGTGACTCGGCACGTCCTTCAGCCTACGAGCAGTACTTC. The chain recombines TRBV6-4 with TRBJ2-7, with D uncertain. Per the germline V gene, CDR1 is MRHNA and CDR2 is SNTAGT. V lost 0 bases and J 2 bases, leaving 14 bases between the germline ends. CDR3 length equals 16 residues.

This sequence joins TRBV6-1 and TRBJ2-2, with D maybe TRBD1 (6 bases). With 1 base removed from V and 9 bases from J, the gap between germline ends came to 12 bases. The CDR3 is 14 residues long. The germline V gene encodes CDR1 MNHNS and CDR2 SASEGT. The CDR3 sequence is CASSEERTVRELFF. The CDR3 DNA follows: TGTGCCAGCAGTGAAGAACGGACAGTAAGGGAGCTGTTTTTT.

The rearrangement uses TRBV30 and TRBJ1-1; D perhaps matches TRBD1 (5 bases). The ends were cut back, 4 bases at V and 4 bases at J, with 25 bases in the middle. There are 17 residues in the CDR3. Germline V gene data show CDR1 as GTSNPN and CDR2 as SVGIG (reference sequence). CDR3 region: CAWNPQFLIQGGTEAFF. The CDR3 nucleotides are TGTGCCTGGAACCCGCAATTCTTAATCCAGGGTGGCACTGAAGCTTTCTTT.

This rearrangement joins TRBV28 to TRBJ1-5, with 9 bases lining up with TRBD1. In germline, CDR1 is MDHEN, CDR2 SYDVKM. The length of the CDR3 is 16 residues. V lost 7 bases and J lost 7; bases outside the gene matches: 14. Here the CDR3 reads CASNESGQGVFQPQHF. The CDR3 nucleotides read TGTGCCAGCAACGAATCGGGACAGGGAGTATTCCAGCCCCAGCATTTT.

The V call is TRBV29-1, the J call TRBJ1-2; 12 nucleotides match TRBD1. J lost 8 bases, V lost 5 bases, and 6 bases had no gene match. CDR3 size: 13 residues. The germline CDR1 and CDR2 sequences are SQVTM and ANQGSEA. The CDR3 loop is CSVPGQGAQGYTF. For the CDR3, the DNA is TGCAGCGTTCCGGGACAGGGGGCGCAGGGCTACACCTTC.

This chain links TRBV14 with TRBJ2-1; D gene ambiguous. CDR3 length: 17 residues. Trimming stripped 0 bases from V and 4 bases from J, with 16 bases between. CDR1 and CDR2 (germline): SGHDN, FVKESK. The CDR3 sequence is CASSQDFWALGYNEQFF. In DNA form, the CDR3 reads TGTGCCAGCAGCCAAGATTTTTGGGCGTTGGGTTACAATGAGCAGTTCTTC.

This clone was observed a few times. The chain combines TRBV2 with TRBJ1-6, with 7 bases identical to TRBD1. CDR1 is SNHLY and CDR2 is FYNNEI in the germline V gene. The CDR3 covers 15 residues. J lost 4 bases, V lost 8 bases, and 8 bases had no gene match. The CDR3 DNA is TGTGCCAGCCATGGGGACAGTTCTTATAATTCACCCCTCCACTTT. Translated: CASHGDSSYNSPLHF.

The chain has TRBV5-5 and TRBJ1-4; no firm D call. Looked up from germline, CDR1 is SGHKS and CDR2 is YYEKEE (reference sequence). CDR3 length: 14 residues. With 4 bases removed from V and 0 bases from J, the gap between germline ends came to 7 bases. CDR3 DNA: TGTGCCAGCAGCCGCGATCCAACTAATGAAAAACTGTTTTTT. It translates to CASSRDPTNEKLFF.

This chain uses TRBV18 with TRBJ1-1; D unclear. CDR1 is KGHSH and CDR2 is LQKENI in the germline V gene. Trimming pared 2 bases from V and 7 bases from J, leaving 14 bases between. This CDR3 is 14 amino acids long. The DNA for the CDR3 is TGTGCCAGCTCACCAGATTTCGGGAGAATTGAAGCTTTCTTT. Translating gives CASSPDFGRIEAFF.